Below, one TCR beta chain is given with its context. This clonotype was counted a few times. No cognate antigen has been identified for it. No qualities accompany the bases; no much larger clone lies one base away. The entry originates in a study of T cells after yellow fever vaccination (dated 2019 in TCRdb). With regard to the full study: The SMART-Seq v4 Ultra Low Input RNA kit was used to prepare libraries from fractions with low cell numbers. To follow T-cell clones before and after both primary and booster YFV17D yellow fever vaccination, bulk TCR alpha and beta repertoires underwent longitudinal sequencing. Two healthy male donors made up the cohort, one aged 18 to 29 years and the other aged 30 to 40 years. Blood was collected at multiple timepoints before and after primary and secondary immunization, and bulk PBMC replicates and cell subsets were isolated. On the study overall, not on this receptor specifically: After the booster, most clones that had expanded after primary vaccination were detected again (nearly 97% of CD4 and 88% of CD8), suggesting broad maintenance of memory. The secondary T-cell response was weaker than the primary response but faster, peaking on day 5 instead of day 15. Because abundant contaminating clonotypes from the bulk population could be contained in FACS-sorted repertoires, computational filtering was required. The study included only two donors, which limits how far the findings can be generalized. A small share of clonotypes occurred in both CD4 and CD8 compartments, likely arising from convergent recombination.

The treatment or condition label for this specimen denotes: live attenuated yellow fever vaccine strain. At every blood-draw timepoint, two biological replicates of bulk PBMCs were collected. PBMCs were isolated from peripheral blood using a standard Ficoll-Paque protocol. TriZol was used to extract RNA from bulk PBMCs, from CD4 and CD8 fractions, and from dextramer-positive and dextramer-negative fractions. Sequencer: Illumina NovaSeq 6000. TCR cDNA was synthesized by 5'RACE template switching, through which a universal primer site and unique molecular identifiers were introduced. Priming for cDNA synthesis came from both the TCR alpha and TCR beta constant segments. Library amplification used two PCR steps, and the second PCR step added sample barcodes and sequencing adapters. Sequencing of libraries was done on Illumina HiSeq 2500 (2x100 bp) or NovaSeq (2x150 bp). Regarding the original processing steps: MIGEC was used to demultiplex reads and collapse the reads into UMI consensus sequences, and MiXCR was used for V(D)J alignment. Using edgeR on replicate PBMC samples, clonotypes were called vaccine-responding if FDR was below 0.01 and the log2 fold change was above 5 up to day 15. Each bulk clonotype received a CD4 or CD8 identity based on whether the sequenced CD4 or CD8 repertoire contained that clonotype at higher abundance. TCRdb applied fastp at Q25 and MiXCR to the public reads, then kept only in-frame beta chains. All rows with the same CDR3 protein become a single entry with the most common DNA and genes. V and J calls and clone size were set by TCRdb, not the authors. The sample table lists 250,000 to 400,000 distinct CDR3 sequences, roughly 3.9% of them with a count of one. The ten top clones hold about 22% of the sample.

CDR1 and CDR2, looked up from the germline V gene (reference sequence), are SSHAT and FNYEAQ. From the cysteine up to the phenylalanine, the CDR3 has a length of 13 residues. The sequence is cut down to CDR3 DNA, 39 bases in frame from base 1. A distance of 10 bases separates the germline ends of V and J, which lose 5 bases and 4 bases respectively. This receptor was obtained from a man younger than 30 who received the YFV17D yellow fever vaccine. Recombination linked TRBV7-7 to TRBJ2-3; a tentative D match to TRBD1 spans 5 bases. Sequenced here: PBMCs, sampled 5 days after the yellow fever booster vaccination. The CDR3 region has the sequence CASSPGHADTQYF. Here is the DNA: TGTGCCAGCAGCCCAGGACATGCAGATACGCAGTATTTT.